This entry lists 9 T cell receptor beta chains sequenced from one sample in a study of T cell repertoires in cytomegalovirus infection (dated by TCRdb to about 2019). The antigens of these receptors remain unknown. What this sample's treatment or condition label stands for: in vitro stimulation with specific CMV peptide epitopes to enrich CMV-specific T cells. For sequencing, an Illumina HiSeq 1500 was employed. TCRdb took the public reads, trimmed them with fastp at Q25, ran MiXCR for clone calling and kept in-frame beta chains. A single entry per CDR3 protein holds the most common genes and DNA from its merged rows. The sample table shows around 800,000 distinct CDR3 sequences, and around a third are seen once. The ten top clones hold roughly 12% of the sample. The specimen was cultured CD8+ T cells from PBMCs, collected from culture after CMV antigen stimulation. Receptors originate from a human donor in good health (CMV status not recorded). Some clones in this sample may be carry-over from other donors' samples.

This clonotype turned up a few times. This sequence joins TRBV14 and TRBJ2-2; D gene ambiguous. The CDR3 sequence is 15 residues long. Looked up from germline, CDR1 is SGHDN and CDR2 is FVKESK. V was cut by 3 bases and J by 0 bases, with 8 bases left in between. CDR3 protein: CASSQYGTNTGELFF. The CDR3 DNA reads TGTGCCAGCAGCCAGTATGGGACGAACACCGGGGAGCTGTTTTTT.

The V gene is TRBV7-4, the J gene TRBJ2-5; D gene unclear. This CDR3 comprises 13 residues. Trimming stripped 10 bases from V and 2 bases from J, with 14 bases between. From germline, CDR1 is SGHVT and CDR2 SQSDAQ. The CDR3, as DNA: TGTGCCAACACCTTGGGCTATCAAGAGACCCAGTACTTC. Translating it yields CANTLGYQETQYF.

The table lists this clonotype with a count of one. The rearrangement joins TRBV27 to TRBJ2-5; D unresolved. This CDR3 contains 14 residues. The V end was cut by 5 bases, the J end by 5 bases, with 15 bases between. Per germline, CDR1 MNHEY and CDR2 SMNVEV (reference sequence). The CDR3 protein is CASSPWAGTETQYF. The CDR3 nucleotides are TGTGCCAGCAGTCCTTGGGCCGGTACGGAGACCCAGTACTTC.

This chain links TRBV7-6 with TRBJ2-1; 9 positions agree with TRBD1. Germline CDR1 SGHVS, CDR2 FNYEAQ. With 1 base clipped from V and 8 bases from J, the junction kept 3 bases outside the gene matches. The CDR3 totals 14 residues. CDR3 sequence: CASSLVQGAHEQFF. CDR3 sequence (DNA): TGTGCCAGCAGCTTAGTACAGGGGGCGCATGAGCAGTTCTTC. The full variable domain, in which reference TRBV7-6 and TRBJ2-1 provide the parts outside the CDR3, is GAGVSQSPRYKVTKRGQDVALRCDPISGHVSLYWYRQALGQGPEFLTYFNYEAQQDKSGLPNDRFSAERPEGSISTLTIQRTEQRDSAMYRCASSLVQGAHEQFFGPGTRLTVL.

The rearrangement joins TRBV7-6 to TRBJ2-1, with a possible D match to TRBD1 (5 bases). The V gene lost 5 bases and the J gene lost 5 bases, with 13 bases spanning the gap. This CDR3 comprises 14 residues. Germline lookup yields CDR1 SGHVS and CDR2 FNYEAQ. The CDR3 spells CASSPSPGHNEQFF. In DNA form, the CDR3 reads TGTGCCAGCAGCCCATCCCCAGGGCACAATGAGCAGTTCTTC.

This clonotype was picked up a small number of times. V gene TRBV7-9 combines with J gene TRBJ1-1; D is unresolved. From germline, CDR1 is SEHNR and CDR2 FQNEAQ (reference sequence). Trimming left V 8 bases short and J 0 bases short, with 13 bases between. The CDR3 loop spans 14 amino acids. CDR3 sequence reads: CASGLVSMNTEAFF. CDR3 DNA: TGTGCCAGCGGCCTCGTTAGCATGAACACTGAAGCTTTCTTT.

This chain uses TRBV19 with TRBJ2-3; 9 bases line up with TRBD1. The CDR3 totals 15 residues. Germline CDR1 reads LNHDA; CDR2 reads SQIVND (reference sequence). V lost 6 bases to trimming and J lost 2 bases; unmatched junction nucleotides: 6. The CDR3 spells CASSSGTGLTDTQYF. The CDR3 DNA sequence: TGTGCCAGTAGCTCCGGGACAGGGCTCACAGATACGCAGTATTTT.

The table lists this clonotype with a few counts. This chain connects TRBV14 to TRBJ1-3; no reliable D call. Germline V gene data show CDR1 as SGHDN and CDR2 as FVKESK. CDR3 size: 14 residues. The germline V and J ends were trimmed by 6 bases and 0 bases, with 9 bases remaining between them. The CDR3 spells CASRPSLSGNTIYF. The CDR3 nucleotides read TGTGCCAGCAGGCCCTCTCTCTCTGGAAACACCATATATTTT.

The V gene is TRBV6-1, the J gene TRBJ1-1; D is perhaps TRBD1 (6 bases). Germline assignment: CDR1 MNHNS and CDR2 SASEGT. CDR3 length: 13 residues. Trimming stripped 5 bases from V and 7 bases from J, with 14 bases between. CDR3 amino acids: CASSFGGHFEAFF. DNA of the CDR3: TGTGCCAGCAGTTTTGGGGGCCACTTTGAAGCTTTCTTT.